The 18 T cell receptor beta chains presented below share a single source sample, sequenced in a study of T-cell reconstitution after alpha-beta-depleted transplantation in children. Preparation of the TCRbeta library was carried out with unique molecular identifiers. TCRdb reprocessed the PCR reads with MiXCR, giving one entry per CDR3 protein. Here the sample spans 500,000 or so distinct CDR3 sequences, about 30% being singletons. Source: PBMCs from the stem cell graft donor, taken from the stem cell graft. The receptors were sampled from a human donor who donated a stem cell graft to a child with aplastic anemia.

J is TRBJ1-2 and V is TRBV7-8; the D gene is possibly TRBD1 (5 bases). Deletions cut 1 base from V and 3 bases from J, with 9 bases between. Germline loops: CDR1 SGHVS, CDR2 FQNEAQ. CDR3 length: 14 residues. The CDR3 DNA reads as TGTGCCAGCAGCTTAGGCAGGGTTGACTATGGCTACACCTTC. The encoded protein is CASSLGRVDYGYTF.

This clonotype was detected only a few times. The CDR3 sequence is CASSLTLANSPGKQYF. Written as DNA, the CDR3 is TGTGCCAGCAGCTTAACTCTAGCGAACAGTCCGGGGAAGCAGTACTTC. The chain couples TRBV7-9 to TRBJ2-7, with a tentative D call TRBD2 (6 bases). This CDR3 comprises 16 residues. V was shortened by 2 bases and J by 8 bases, with 22 bases between the two germline ends. Germline CDR1 and CDR2: SEHNR and FQNEAQ (reference sequence).

The chain has TRBV6-1 and TRBJ2-3; D not resolved. The CDR3 consists of 14 residues. Trimming took 8 bases from V and 0 from J, leaving 12 bases between them. CDR1 MNHNS and CDR2 SASEGT come from the germline V gene. The CDR3 nucleotides read TGTGCCAGCTCCTTTCAGTTTAGCACAGATACGCAGTATTTT. Its translation: CASSFQFSTDTQYF.

In its sample, this clonotype was seen a few times. The gene calls are TRBV7-2 and TRBJ2-1; perhaps TRBD2 as D (5 bases). V was clipped by 1 base and J by 4 bases, with 11 bases between them. The germline CDR1 and CDR2 sequences are SGHTA and FQGNSA. The CDR3 is 15 residues long. This chain's CDR3 is CASSLEASPYNEQFF. CDR3 nucleotides: TGTGCCAGCAGCTTAGAGGCTAGCCCATACAATGAGCAGTTCTTC.

V and J are TRBV6-2 or TRBV6-3 and TRBJ2-1; no firm D call. Germline V CDR1 and CDR2: MNHEY, SVGEGT. The CDR3 has 15 amino acids. V lost 4 bases and J lost 7, with 17 bases in between. CDR3 sequence: CASSFSAVEWNEQFF. The CDR3 nucleotides read TGTGCCAGCAGTTTTTCGGCCGTCGAGTGGAATGAGCAGTTCTTC.

The chain links TRBV4-3 to TRBJ2-1; 11 bases align to TRBD2. This CDR3 comprises 17 residues. V shed 4 bases, J shed 3 bases, and the junction held 8 bases outside the gene matches. Germline V gene lookup returns CDR1 LGHNA and CDR2 YSLEER. The CDR3 reads CASSPLPGLAVYNEQFF. CDR3 coding DNA: TGCGCCAGCAGCCCCTTACCGGGACTAGCGGTCTACAATGAGCAGTTCTTC.

A few counts support this clonotype. The chain couples TRBV7-2 to TRBJ1-2, with D perhaps TRBD1 (6 bases). This CDR3 is built from 13 residues. With 9 bases removed from V and 2 bases from J, the gap between germline ends came to 13 bases. Germline CDR1 is SGHTA and CDR2 is FQGNSA. DNA of the CDR3: TGTGCCAGTGGGGGCTTTGGGAACTATGGCTACACCTTC. Its translation: CASGGFGNYGYTF.

This clonotype was observed a handful of times. The J gene is TRBJ2-5, the V gene TRBV7-2; 8 positions match TRBD2. The CDR3 consists of 15 residues. V lost 5 bases to trimming and J lost 5 bases; unmatched junction nucleotides: 10. CDR1 and CDR2 (germline): SGHTA, FQGNSA. The CDR3, as DNA: TGTGCCAGCAGCCGCGGACTAGCTTTGGGTGAGACCCAGTACTTC. Protein product: CASSRGLALGETQYF.

This clonotype was recorded a few times. This rearrangement joins TRBV7-2 to TRBJ2-7, with D unresolved. This CDR3 is 15 amino acids long. Germline V gene data show CDR1 as SGHTA and CDR2 as FQGNSA. Between the trimmed V and J ends, which lost 2 bases and 3 bases, there was a span of 14 bases. CDR3 DNA sequence: TGTGCCAGCAGCTTAAGCTGGCAGCCACGCTACGAGCAGTACTTC. Its protein product is CASSLSWQPRYEQYF.

This clonotype was seen more than once but under ten times. This chain links TRBV29-1 with TRBJ1-2; D not resolved. Germline assignment: CDR1 SQVTM and CDR2 ANQGSEA. This CDR3 contains 14 residues. V dropped 3 bases and J dropped 0 bases, with 11 bases sitting between them. The CDR3 region has the DNA TGCAGCGTTGAGTTAGCTCTTTCTAACTATGGCTACACCTTC. This sequence encodes CSVELALSNYGYTF.

The chain joins TRBV27 to TRBJ2-2; no clear D gene. This CDR3 is 12 amino acids long. Germline V gene sequence: CDR1 MNHEY, CDR2 SMNVEV (reference sequence). The V end lost 5 bases, the J end lost 2 bases, and 3 bases lay between the germline ends. Written as DNA, the CDR3 is TGTGCCAGCAGTGCAAACACCGGGGAGCTGTTTTTT. It translates to CASSANTGELFF.

This chain links TRBV7-2 with TRBJ1-1; 7 nucleotides align to TRBD1. V lost 5 bases to trimming and J lost 2 bases; unmatched junction nucleotides: 2. The CDR3 sequence is 13 residues long. Germline CDR1 and CDR2: SGHTA and FQGNSA. CDR3 sequence reads: CASSGQDNTEAFF. In DNA form, the CDR3 reads TGTGCCAGCAGCGGACAGGATAACACTGAAGCTTTCTTT. The entire variable domain, with the rest obtained from reference TRBV7-2 and TRBJ1-1, is as follows: GAGVSQSPSNKVTEKGKDVELRCDPISGHTALYWYRQSLGQGLEFLIYFQGNSAPDKSGLPSDRFSAERTGGSVSTLTIQRTQQEDSAVYLCASSGQDNTEAFFGQGTRLTVV.

This clonotype was picked up a small number of times. The rearrangement joins TRBV18 to TRBJ1-1, with D possibly being TRBD1 (5 bases). This CDR3 is 17 amino acids long. CDR1 and CDR2 (germline): KGHSH, LQKENI. V lost 0 bases and J lost 2, with 16 bases in between. The CDR3 sequence is CASSPPVQGTDNTEAFF. The CDR3 DNA reads as TGTGCCAGCTCACCACCGGTCCAGGGCACAGATAACACTGAAGCTTTCTTT.

The chain uses TRBV7-2 and TRBJ2-5; the match to TRBD1 covers 7 bases. With 2 bases clipped from V and 2 bases from J, the junction kept 2 bases outside the gene matches. The CDR3 runs to 14 residues. Germline assignment: CDR1 SGHTA and CDR2 FQGNSA. CDR3 region: CASSLLGQQETQYF. As DNA, the CDR3 is TGTGCCAGCAGCTTATTGGGACAGCAAGAGACCCAGTACTTC.

V is TRBV7-9 and J is TRBJ2-3, with a weak D call TRBD1 (5 bases). With 1 base removed from V and 3 bases from J, the gap between germline ends came to 14 bases. This CDR3 spans 16 amino acids. Per germline, CDR1 SEHNR and CDR2 FQNEAQ (reference sequence). The CDR3 spells CASSLGSLAGTDTQYF. The CDR3 DNA reads TGTGCCAGCAGCTTAGGGTCTTTGGCAGGGACAGATACGCAGTATTTT.

This clonotype was seen ten or more times. The chain joins TRBV30 to TRBJ1-2; no firm D call. V was pared by 0 bases and J by 2 bases, with 4 bases between. The CDR3 contains 12 residues. In germline, CDR1 is GTSNPN, CDR2 SVGIG (reference sequence). DNA of the CDR3: TGTGCCTGGAGTGTACGGAACTATGGCTACACCTTC. Translating it yields CAWSVRNYGYTF.

This clonotype was detected only a few times. The chain joins TRBV15 to TRBJ1-1; a possible D gene is TRBD1 (5 bases). V was trimmed by 8 bases and J by 4 bases, leaving 14 bases between them. The CDR3 loop spans 13 amino acids. Germline V gene sequence: CDR1 LNHNV, CDR2 YYDKDF (reference sequence). CDR3 sequence (DNA): TGTGCCACCCTCGGGGGGACGGGCACTGAAGCTTTCTTT. Residues: CATLGGTGTEAFF.

This clonotype turned up a few times. V is TRBV12-3 or TRBV12-4 and J is TRBJ1-2; TRBD1 might be the D (5 bases). V lost 6 bases, J lost 4 bases, and 15 bases lay in between. This CDR3 is built from 14 residues. The CDR3 reads CASSTTGTSYGYTF. The CDR3 DNA reads TGTGCCAGCAGCACTACCGGGACCTCCTATGGCTACACCTTC.